The sequence of this T cell receptor beta chain was determined in a study of blood T cell repertoires in COVID-19 (dated by TCRdb to the early 2020s). For context, the study as a whole: Collaborator samples came from the United States, Italy and Spain and covered acute and convalescent phases of COVID-19. The material from the prospective study consisted of cDNA or gDNA derived from T cells, B-cell-depleted T cells, or PBMCs. Subjects who had been exposed to COVID-19, were actively infected with it, or had recovered from it provided the deeply sampled blood TCRbeta repertoires that made up the dataset. A freely available public database, intended as a resource for researchers studying the immune response to SARS-CoV-2, is where the repertoires were released. The samples were drawn from two sources: the first 160 participants of the ongoing ImmuneRACE study, and 1,000 to 1,500 subjects contributed by 6 global collaborators. The sample metadata nearly always contained a de-identified subject ID, COVID-19 status, age in years and sex. Where HLA class I and class II types were available, the types were taken from metadata supplied by the sample provider, not from assay-based typing. Points the paper makes about the study in general: Clinical and demographic metadata were provided uncurated, with the amount varying by source and participant.

For CDR1 and CDR2, the germline V gene lists MDHEN and SYDVKM. The germline V and J ends show losses of 4 bases and 2 bases respectively, and no gene match explains 2 bases of the junction. Reading from cysteine to phenylalanine, the CDR3 counts 13 amino acids. Solely the CDR3 DNA is kept, with 39 bases framed from the first base. TCRbeta CDR3 regions were amplified from genomic DNA using the immunoSEQ Assay, a bias-controlled multiplex PCR. Per the source publication's procedure: Nucleated cell counts per sample were estimated from amplification of reference gene primers within the assay. To quantify the absolute abundance of each unique TCRbeta CDR3 rearrangement, sequence reads were collapsed and filtered. For each sample, productive Simpson clonality was calculated as the square root of Simpson's diversity index across productive rearrangements. Not all clones reach the TCRdb copy of this immuneACCESS table, which keeps in-frame sequences only. Checked studies attribute under half of the gap to unresolved V genes and leave the rest unexplained. Clonal size and the V and J genes are those of that table, whereas D and trimming came from the DNA. For this sample there are some 100,000 clones; just over 85% appear just once. Clones ranked in the top ten supply roughly 8.1% of the sample.

Each collaborating institution followed its own protocols to collect whole blood in K2EDTA tubes. For TCRbeta analysis, collaborators shipped samples in one of three forms: frozen whole blood, isolated PBMCs, or DNA extracted from either of those sample types. As concerns this clone: Its antigen is not yet known. Per-base quality was not reported, and no clone a single base away is much larger than it.

The sample consisted of peripheral blood. This receptor chain uses TRBV28 and TRBJ2-7, with 7 bases in between that match TRBD1. The clonotype comes from a woman aged 65 to 85 with acute or convalescent COVID-19. The CDR3 region reads CASSWDRPYEQYF. The DNA reads TGTGCCAGCAGTTGGGACAGACCCTACGAGCAGTACTTC.